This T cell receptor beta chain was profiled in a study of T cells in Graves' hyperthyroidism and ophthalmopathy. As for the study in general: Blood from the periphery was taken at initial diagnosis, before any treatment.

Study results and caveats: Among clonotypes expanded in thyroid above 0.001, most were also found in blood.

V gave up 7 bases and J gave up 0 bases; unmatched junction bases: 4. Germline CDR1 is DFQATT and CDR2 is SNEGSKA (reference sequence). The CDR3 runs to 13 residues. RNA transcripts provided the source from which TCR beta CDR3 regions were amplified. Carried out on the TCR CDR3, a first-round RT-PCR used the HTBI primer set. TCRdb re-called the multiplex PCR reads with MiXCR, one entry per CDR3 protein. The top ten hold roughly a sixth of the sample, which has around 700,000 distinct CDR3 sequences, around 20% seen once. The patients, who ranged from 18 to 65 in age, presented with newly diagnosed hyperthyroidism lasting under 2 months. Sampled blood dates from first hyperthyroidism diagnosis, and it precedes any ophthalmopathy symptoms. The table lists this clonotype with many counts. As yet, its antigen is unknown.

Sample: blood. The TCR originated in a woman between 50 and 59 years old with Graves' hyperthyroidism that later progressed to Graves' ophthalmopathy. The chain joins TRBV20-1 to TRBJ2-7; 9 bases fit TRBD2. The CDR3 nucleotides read TGCAGTGTAGAGACTAGCGGCTCCTACGAGCAGTACTTC. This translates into CSVETSGSYEQYF.